The 15 T cell receptor beta chains listed next were all sequenced from one sample in a study of T cell responses to AZD1222 COVID-19 vaccine. Assay: immunoSEQ multiplex PCR; the TCRdb copy retains only in-frame clones and omits some. The sample consists of around 140,000 clones, 88% of them appearing once. Here the sequenced sample was peripheral blood, taken 28 days after the second dose of the MenACWY control vaccine. These TCRs come from an adult who received the MenACWY meningococcal vaccine as a control.

The chain couples TRBV15 to TRBJ2-3, with TRBD2 matching 11 bases. Trimming took 2 bases from V and 6 from J; bases not matched to a gene: 7. Germline CDR1 LNHNV, CDR2 YYDKDF (reference sequence). There are 16 residues in the CDR3. CDR3 sequence reads: CATSRPLAGAQDTQYF. The CDR3 DNA is TGTGCCACCAGCAGACCACTAGCGGGAGCGCAGGATACGCAGTATTTT.

The chain joins TRBV6-5 to TRBJ2-1; D not certain. CDR1 is MNHEY and CDR2 is SVGAGI in the germline V gene. V was clipped by 6 bases and J by 6 bases, with 9 bases between them. The CDR3 spans 12 residues. CDR3: CASSSGVNEQFF. As DNA, the CDR3 is TGTGCCAGCAGCTCCGGCGTCAATGAGCAGTTCTTC.

This chain uses TRBV4-3 with TRBJ2-5, with D perhaps TRBD1 or TRBD2 (5 bases each). This CDR3 region has 16 residues. Trimming took off 0 bases at V and 5 bases at J, with 16 bases between the two ends. Looked up from germline, CDR1 is LGHNA and CDR2 is YSLEER. The CDR3 is CASSQEIMGVWETQYF. For the CDR3, the DNA is TGCGCCAGCAGCCAAGAAATTATGGGGGTCTGGGAGACCCAGTACTTC.

V and J are TRBV30 and TRBJ2-3; D perhaps matches TRBD1 (5 bases). V was clipped by 3 bases and J by 5 bases, with 12 bases between them. Germline V lookup: CDR1 GTSNPN, CDR2 SVGIG (reference sequence). The CDR3 consists of 13 residues. The CDR3 loop is CAWSPPRGDTQYF. The CDR3 bases are TGTGCCTGGAGCCCCCCAAGGGGAGATACGCAGTATTTT.

This chain links TRBV28 with TRBJ2-3; tentatively, D is TRBD2 (5 bases). CDR3 length: 15 amino acids. The V gene's germline CDR1 is MDHEN and CDR2 SYDVKM. Trimming pared 6 bases from V and 5 bases from J, leaving 18 bases between. Here the CDR3 DNA reads TGTGCCAGCAGCCCCGACACTAGAGGTGGAGATACGCAGTATTTT. Translated: CASSPDTRGGDTQYF. The variable domain in full, with the rest retrieved from reference TRBV28 and TRBJ2-3, is DVKVTQSSRYLVKRTGEKVFLECVQDMDHENMFWYRQDPGLGLRLIYFSYDVKMKEKGDIPEGYSVSREKKERFSLILESASTNQTSMYLCASSPDTRGGDTQYFGPGTRLTVL.

The chain uses TRBV7-9 and TRBJ1-3; no clear D gene. The CDR3 runs 16 residues. V was pared by 1 base and J by 3 bases, with 13 bases between. Germline CDR1 reads SEHNR; CDR2 reads FQNEAQ (reference sequence). The CDR3 sequence: CASSLGLRKVGNTIYF. The CDR3 coding sequence is TGTGCCAGCAGCTTAGGCCTGAGAAAGGTTGGAAACACCATATATTTT.

The chain employs TRBV2 and TRBJ1-2; TRBD1 agrees at 12 bases. In germline, CDR1 is SNHLY, CDR2 FYNNEI. V was clipped by 6 bases and J by 4 bases; unmatched bases: 6. This CDR3 spans 15 amino acids. CDR3 coding DNA: TGTGCCAGCAGGGCCCAGGGACAGGGGGCCTATGGCTACACCTTC. This sequence encodes CASRAQGQGAYGYTF.

This chain joins TRBV19 and TRBJ2-7; 7 bases fit TRBD2. V dropped 5 bases and J dropped 5; count of bases not matched to a gene: 9. Germline CDR1 and CDR2: LNHDA and SQIVND (reference sequence). This CDR3 has 14 residues. This chain's CDR3 is CASSPGGGVHEQYF. CDR3 in DNA: TGTGCCAGTAGTCCCGGGGGAGGGGTCCACGAGCAGTACTTC.

This sequence joins TRBV6-2 or TRBV6-3 and TRBJ1-5; D call uncertain. Trimming shortened V by 6 bases and J by 7 bases, and 7 bases separated the two germline ends. This CDR3 is 11 amino acids long. In germline, CDR1 is MNHEY, CDR2 SVGEGT. The CDR3, as DNA: TGTGCCAGCAGCGACGGACAGCCCCAGCATTTT. The encoded protein is CASSDGQPQHF.

The genes are TRBV7-9 and TRBJ2-1, with a tentative D call TRBD1 (6 bases). The germline V and J ends were trimmed by 5 bases and 0 bases, with 14 bases remaining between them. The CDR3 is made up of 16 amino acids. Germline V gives CDR1 SEHNR, CDR2 FQNEAQ (reference sequence). The CDR3 protein is CASSHRVLSSYNEQFF. The CDR3 nucleotides read TGTGCCAGCAGCCACAGGGTCCTGAGCTCCTACAATGAGCAGTTCTTC.

This clone is a singleton in its sample. V gene TRBV19 combines with J gene TRBJ1-5; D unresolved. CDR3 length equals 12 residues. CDR1 is LNHDA, CDR2 SQIVND, per germline (reference sequence). V lost 5 bases and J 7 bases, leaving 9 bases between the germline ends. CDR3 DNA sequence: TGTGCCAGTAGTGACAAATTCCAGCCCCAGCATTTT. This gives the protein CASSDKFQPQHF. The full variable domain, rest sourced from reference TRBV19 and TRBJ1-5, is DGGITQSPKYLFRKEGQNVTLSCEQNLNHDAMYWYRQDPGQGLRLIYYSQIVNDFQKGDIAEGYSVSREKKESFPLTVTSAQKNPTAFYLCASSDKFQPQHFGDGTRLSIL.

The chain employs TRBV29-1 and TRBJ1-2, with no clear D. Trimming cost V 5 bases and J 1 base, with 8 bases left between them. Germline V lookup: CDR1 SQVTM, CDR2 ANQGSEA. The CDR3 contains 12 residues. The CDR3 nucleotides are TGCAGCGTTTTGGGGTTTAACTATGGCTACACCTTC. Translating gives CSVLGFNYGYTF.

The V gene is TRBV3-1 (or the pseudogene TRBV3-2), the J gene TRBJ2-2; no clear D gene. CDR1 and CDR2 (germline): LGHDT, YNNKEL (reference sequence). Trimming cost V 0 bases and J 8 bases, with 13 bases left between them. The length of the CDR3 is 15 residues. CDR3: CASSQDRLAEGELFF. The CDR3 nucleotides are TGTGCCAGCAGCCAAGATAGGCTCGCCGAAGGGGAGCTGTTTTTT.

Regarding this clone: Other DNA sequences in the same sample also yield this CDR3. CDR3 coding DNA: TGTGCCAGCAGCTTAGCGGGACAGGGGAATCAGCCCCAGCATTTT. Translating gives CASSLAGQGNQPQHF. The chain couples TRBV7-9 to TRBJ1-5; 10 nucleotides match TRBD1. CDR3 length: 15 residues. V dropped 0 bases and J dropped 4; count of bases not matched to a gene: 0. CDR1 SEHNR and CDR2 FQNEAQ come from the germline V gene (reference sequence).

The V gene is TRBV11-3, the J gene TRBJ2-1; D is perhaps TRBD2 (5 bases). Trimming pared 5 bases from V and 6 bases from J, leaving 17 bases between. The CDR3 is 15 amino acids. The germline CDR1 and CDR2 sequences are SGHNT and YENEEA. For the CDR3, the DNA is TGTGCCAGCAGCCGTGAAGCGGAACGAGGCAATGAGCAGTTCTTC. It encodes CASSREAERGNEQFF.